This TCR beta chain was profiled in a study of T cells in Graves' hyperthyroidism and ophthalmopathy. The V gene lost 4 bases and the J gene lost 6 bases, with 10 bases spanning the gap. Germline V gene sequence: CDR1 SEHNR, CDR2 FQNEAQ (reference sequence). CDR3 length: 12 residues. RNA transcripts provided the source from which TCR beta CDR3 regions were amplified. Researchers ran a first-round RT-PCR on the TCR CDR3 using the HTBI primer set. In TCRdb, the multiplex PCR reads were re-called with MiXCR into one record per CDR3 protein. The sample lists about 420,000 distinct CDR3 sequences, roughly 15% occurring once. Patients aged 18 to 65 with hyperthyroidism were newly diagnosed, with duration under 2 months. This clonotype was seen a handful of times.

The sequence derives from a woman between 18 and 29 years old with Graves' hyperthyroidism. The chain combines TRBV7-9 with TRBJ2-7; D may be TRBD1 or TRBD2 (5 bases each). Sequencing was carried out using blood. This chain's CDR3 is CASSWQGVEQYF. For the CDR3, the DNA is TGTGCCAGCAGCTGGCAGGGAGTCGAGCAGTACTTC.